This TCR beta chain is from a study of cytomegalovirus exposure and HLA in healthy donors. On the study more broadly: Later analysis reported that the 120 or so validation repertoires shared the platform of the 650 to 700 first-cohort repertoires. Findings of the study overall: The CMV antigen specificity of a few CMV-associated chains was confirmed through in vitro analysis. The study designated 150 or so TCR beta chains cytomegalovirus-associated. Reported performance of the classifier showed diagnosis of cytomegalovirus status with high specificity and sensitivity.

The table came from immunoSEQ multiplex PCR; TCRdb's copy has only in-frame clones and leaves some out. The sample records approximately 160,000 clones, roughly nine tenths being singletons. The CDR3 is 12 residues long. Germline CDR1 LNHDA, CDR2 SQIVND (reference sequence). V gave up 5 bases and J gave up 15 bases, with 17 bases separating them. Comments on this clone: The antigen is undetermined.

Sequences were obtained from PBMCs. The V gene is TRBV19, the J gene TRBJ2-1; possibly TRBD1 for D (5 bases). The sequence derives from a woman aged 18-35 years in good health and CMV-seropositive. The CDR3 reads CASSVSKGNWFF. The CDR3, as DNA: TGTGCCAGTAGTGTTTCCAAGGGGAACTGGTTCTTC.